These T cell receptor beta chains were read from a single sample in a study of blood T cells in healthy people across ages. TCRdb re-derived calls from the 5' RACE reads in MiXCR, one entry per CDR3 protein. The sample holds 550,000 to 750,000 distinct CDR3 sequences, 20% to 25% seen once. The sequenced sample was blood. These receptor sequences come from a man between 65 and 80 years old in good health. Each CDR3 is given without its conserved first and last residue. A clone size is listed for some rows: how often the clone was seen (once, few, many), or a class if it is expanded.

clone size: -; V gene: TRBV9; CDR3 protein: ASSARGGAMNTEAF
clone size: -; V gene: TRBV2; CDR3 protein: ARSGTAVESSGNTIY
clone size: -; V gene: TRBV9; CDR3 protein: ASSVGQNDYNEQF
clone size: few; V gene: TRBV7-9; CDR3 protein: ASSYKGSAAQY
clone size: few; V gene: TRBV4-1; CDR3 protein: ASSQDQVYNEQF
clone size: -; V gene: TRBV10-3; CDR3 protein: AISLTTGVGTDTQY
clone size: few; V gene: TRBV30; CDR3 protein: AWIRQGDQETQY
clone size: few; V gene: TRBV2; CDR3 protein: ASSESSGSTDTQY
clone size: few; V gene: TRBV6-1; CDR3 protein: ASSEGDRGQLAKNIQY
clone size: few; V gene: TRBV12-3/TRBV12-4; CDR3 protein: ASSLLTGEETQY
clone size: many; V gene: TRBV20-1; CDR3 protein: SAPLAWETQY
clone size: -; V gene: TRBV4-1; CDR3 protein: ASSQVGSTADTQY
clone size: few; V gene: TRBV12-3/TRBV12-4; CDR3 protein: ASSFFAGDNYNEQF
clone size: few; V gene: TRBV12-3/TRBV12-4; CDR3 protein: ASSLDKWDSNQPQH
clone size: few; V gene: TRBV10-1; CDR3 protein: ASSESIGSGSSYNEQF
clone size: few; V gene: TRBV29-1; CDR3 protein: NVDGTYNEQF
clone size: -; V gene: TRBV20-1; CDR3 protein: SARDLDRQNYGYT
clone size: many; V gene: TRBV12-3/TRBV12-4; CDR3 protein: ASSAGTSGNEQF
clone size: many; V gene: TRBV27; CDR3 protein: ASSPLGGQETQY
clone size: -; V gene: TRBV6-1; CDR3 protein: ASIPFQGEQY
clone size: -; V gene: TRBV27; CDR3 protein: ASSLYGTSGSNEQF
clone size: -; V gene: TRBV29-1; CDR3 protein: SVVQPRLAEYNEQF
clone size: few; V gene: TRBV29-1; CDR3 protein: SVWTGQQETQY
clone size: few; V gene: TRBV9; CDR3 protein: ASSSRSGRASDEQF
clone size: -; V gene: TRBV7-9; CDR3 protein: ASSKQGAGNTEAF
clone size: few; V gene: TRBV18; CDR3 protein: ASSRGSKDTQY
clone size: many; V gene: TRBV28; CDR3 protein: ASSSNTPRTQY
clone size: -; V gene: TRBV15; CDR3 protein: ATSRDVGNYEQY
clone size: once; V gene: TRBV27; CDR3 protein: ASSEGQPGAYGYT
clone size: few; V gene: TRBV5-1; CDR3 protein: ASSRDDGPYEQY
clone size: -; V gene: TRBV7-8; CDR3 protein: ASSQGLQGYNEQF
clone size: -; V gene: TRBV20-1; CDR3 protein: SARDLKLAGGYEQY
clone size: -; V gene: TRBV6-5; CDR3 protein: ASRAGGIYNEQF
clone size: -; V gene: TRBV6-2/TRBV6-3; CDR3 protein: ASSYLRGGAGELF
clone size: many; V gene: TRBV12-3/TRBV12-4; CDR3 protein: ASSQNSYEQY
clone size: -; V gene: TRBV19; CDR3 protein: ASSIEASGSTYEQY
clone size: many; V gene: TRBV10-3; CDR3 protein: AISESRTRNTDTQY
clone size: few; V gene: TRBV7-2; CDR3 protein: ASSLSPLAGQETQY
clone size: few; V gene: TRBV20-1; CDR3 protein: SARDGLAGGYNEQF
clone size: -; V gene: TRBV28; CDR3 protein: ASSLILGRVHEQY
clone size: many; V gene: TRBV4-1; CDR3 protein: ASSQGQATSGANVLT
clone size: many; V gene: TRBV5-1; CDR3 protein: ASSQLGPLEQF
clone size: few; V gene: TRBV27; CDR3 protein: ASSLSGGWSSYNEQF
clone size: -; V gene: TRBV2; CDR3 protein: ASSEGRDQPQH
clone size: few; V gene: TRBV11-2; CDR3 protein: ASSSGTSYTQY
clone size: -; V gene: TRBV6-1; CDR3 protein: ASPDSLLPSGTDTQY
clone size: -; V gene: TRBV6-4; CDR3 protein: ASSDFGFWNEKLF
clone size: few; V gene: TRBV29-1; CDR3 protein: SATSGTGEQY
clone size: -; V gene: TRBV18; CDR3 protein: ASSPSSGGSYEQY
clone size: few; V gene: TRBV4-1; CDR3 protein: ASSQGRQAQETQY
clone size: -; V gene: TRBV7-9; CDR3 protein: ASRGTGWNTEAF